Listed below are T cell receptor beta chains from one sample, sequenced in a study of early T cells in non-severe SARS-CoV-2 infection. TCRdb used MiXCR to reprocess the 5' RACE reads, holding one entry per CDR3 protein. The sample carries about 52,000 distinct CDR3 sequences, about 10% recorded once. Sequencing was performed on whole blood. These receptors came from an adult who was a healthcare worker with PCR-confirmed SARS-CoV-2 infection or an uninfected control (not recorded which). The CDR3 runs from the conserved cysteine through the conserved F or W.

TRBJ2-1	TRBV18	15	CASSPDRGPLHEQFF
TRBJ2-7	TRBV6-2/TRBV6-3	14	CASSYLMGPYEQYF
TRBJ2-1	TRBV20-1	14	CSAQAGGGRNEQFF
TRBJ1-2	TRBV12-3/TRBV12-4	17	CASRLQGAGQTTSPYTF
TRBJ2-1	TRBV6-5	14	CASSPDFSYNEQFF
TRBJ2-3	TRBV9	14	CASSSDVDADTQYF
TRBJ2-5	TRBV24-1	16	CATSEASGGYQETQYF
TRBJ2-7	TRBV20-1	16	CSAREVPDRRPYEQYF
TRBJ2-2	TRBV10-3	13	CAIGLSGTGELFF
TRBJ1-6	TRBV6-5	15	CASSYSGGARSPLHF
TRBJ2-2	TRBV2	15	CASRTISGKTGELFF
TRBJ2-1	TRBV27	14	CASSFIGIENEQFF
TRBJ1-5	TRBV7-6	14	CASSLSGGAQPQHF
TRBJ2-7	TRBV5-5	15	CASRLRIPISYEQYF
TRBJ2-3	TRBV5-1	18	CASSLAPPTSGGRDTQYF
TRBJ1-5	TRBV6-6	14	CASIQGGVNQPQHF
TRBJ2-7	TRBV12-3/TRBV12-4	13	CASSPNPPGEQYF
TRBJ2-5	TRBV11-2	15	CASSPAGRLQETQYF
TRBJ2-5	TRBV6-2/TRBV6-3	15	CASSYRGIPQETQYF
TRBJ2-3	TRBV29-1	15	CSVRPGTFNTDTQYF
TRBJ2-4	TRBV7-2	17	CASSLTGHERAKNIQYF
TRBJ2-1	TRBV5-4	17	CASSSPTSGGRNNEQFF
TRBJ2-5	TRBV19	14	CASSIGTTKETQYF
TRBJ1-2	TRBV5-1	16	CASSLAPGTLSSGYTF
TRBJ2-3	TRBV28	14	CATTDRTIPDTQYF
TRBJ2-3	TRBV2	14	CASSGRTSTDTQYF
TRBJ2-3	TRBV7-2	12	CASTTSGDTQYF
TRBJ2-7	TRBV7-9	16	CAAVPLRTGIAYEQYF
TRBJ2-2	TRBV7-3	20	CASSFFASHRDRSNTGELFF
TRBJ1-1	TRBV12-3/TRBV12-4	14	CASSPYSQNTEAFF
TRBJ2-5	TRBV10-1	13	CASSGRLEETQYF
TRBJ1-1	TRBV6-2/TRBV6-3	14	CASSATGPGTEAFF
TRBJ2-2	TRBV12-3/TRBV12-4	15	CASRPTSGTTGELFF
TRBJ2-3	TRBV28	14	CATVWGYSTDTQYF
TRBJ2-1	TRBV29-1	12	CSHEGSFNEQFF
TRBJ2-2	TRBV7-2	13	CASSFTGAGELFF
TRBJ2-7	TRBV12-3/TRBV12-4	16	CASSETHGGATYEQYF
TRBJ2-5	TRBV11-1	15	CASSPLGTLQETQYF
TRBJ1-3	TRBV6-5	15	CASSRGQSSGNTIYF
TRBJ2-6	TRBV6-2/TRBV6-3	18	CASSYPPVQISGANVLTF
TRBJ1-1	TRBV30	14	CACSPGTGGREAFF
TRBJ1-1	TRBV6-6	12	CASSRTTGKAFF
TRBJ2-1	TRBV28	13	CASQGSVYNEQFF
TRBJ1-3	TRBV5-1	18	CASSLEGTGLSSGNTIYF
TRBJ1-5	TRBV5-1	15	CASSLTGQSNQPQHF
TRBJ1-1	TRBV25-1	15	CASRDDRGRGTEAFF
TRBJ2-6	TRBV11-2	17	CASSRTAGFSGANVLTF
TRBJ1-4	TRBV5-1	15	CASSLTTGKNEKLFF
TRBJ2-7	TRBV6-5	12	CASSYAGVEQYF
TRBJ2-1	TRBV3-1	15	CASSQVLSGENEQFF
TRBJ2-5	TRBV12-5	16	CASALGVPGTQETQYF